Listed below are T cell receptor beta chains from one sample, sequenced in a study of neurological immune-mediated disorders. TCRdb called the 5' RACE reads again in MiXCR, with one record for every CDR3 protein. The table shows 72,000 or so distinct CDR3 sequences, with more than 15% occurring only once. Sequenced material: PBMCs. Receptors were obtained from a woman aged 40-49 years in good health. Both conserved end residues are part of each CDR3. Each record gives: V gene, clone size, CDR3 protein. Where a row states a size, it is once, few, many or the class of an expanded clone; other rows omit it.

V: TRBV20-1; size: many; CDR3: CSVEGGVDTQYF
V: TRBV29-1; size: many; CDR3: CSVEISGTGNTGELFF
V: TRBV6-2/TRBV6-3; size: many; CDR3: CASSYSSLPGYNEQFF
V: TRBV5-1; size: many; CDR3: CASSAQGQGDTEAFF
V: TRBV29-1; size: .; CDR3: CSVETQAGPNTEDFF
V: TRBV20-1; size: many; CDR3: CSATGGANYGYTF
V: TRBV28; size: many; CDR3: CASSSVGNEKLFF
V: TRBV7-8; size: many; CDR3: CASSTGQGALNYGYTF
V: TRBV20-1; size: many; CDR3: CSAREDPSRAQYF
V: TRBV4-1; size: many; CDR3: CASSRTDLNTEAFF
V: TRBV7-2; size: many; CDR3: CASSLAARNQETQYF
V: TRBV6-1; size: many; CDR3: CASSPLWTGGGGYTF
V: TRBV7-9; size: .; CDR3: CASSLGSFHQGDSNQPQHF
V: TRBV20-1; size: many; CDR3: CSAPRSHTNTEAFF
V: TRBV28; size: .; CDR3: CANSSKETQFF
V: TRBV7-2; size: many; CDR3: CASSLRGNGETQYF
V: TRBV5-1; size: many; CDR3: CASREAVQETQYF
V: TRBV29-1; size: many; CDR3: CSVLRTGRSPNYGYTF
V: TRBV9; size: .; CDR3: CASSVDPGSDTEAFF
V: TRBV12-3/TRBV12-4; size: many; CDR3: CASTRGGEDEQFF
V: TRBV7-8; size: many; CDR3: CASSFGGGFSYNEQFF
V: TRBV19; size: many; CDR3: CASMGPNTDTQYF
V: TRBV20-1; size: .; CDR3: CSARGTDSAEWKVQYF
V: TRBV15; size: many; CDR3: CATSRDGYPVPPLHF
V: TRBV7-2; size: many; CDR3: CASSFTGTGTNQPQHF
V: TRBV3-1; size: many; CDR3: CASSQTGQGYEQYF
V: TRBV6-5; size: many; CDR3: CASSLGTGNSGNTIYF
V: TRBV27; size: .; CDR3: CASSLPGTIAFF
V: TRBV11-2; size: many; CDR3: CASSLEITGGTDYEQYF
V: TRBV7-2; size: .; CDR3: CASRNGGVSTDTQYF
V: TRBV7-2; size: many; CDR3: CASSFTSGNQETQYF
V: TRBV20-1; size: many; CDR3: CSASSGGGARETQYF
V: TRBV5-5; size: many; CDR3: CASSLGLAGANTGELFF
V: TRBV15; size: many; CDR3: CATSRGTGASVYGYTF
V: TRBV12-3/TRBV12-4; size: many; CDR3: CASSWTGSTDTQYF
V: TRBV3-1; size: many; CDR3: CASSQLTNRDQPTDTPYF
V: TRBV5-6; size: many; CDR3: CASSPGGETHSPLHF
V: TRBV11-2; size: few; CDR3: CASSLGPVAGYTF
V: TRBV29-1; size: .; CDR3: CSVHRGGTEAFF
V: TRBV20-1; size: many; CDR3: CSATMGANTGELFF
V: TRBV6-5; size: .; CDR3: CASSKSQGSNEKLFF
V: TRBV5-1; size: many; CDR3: CASSSTGLEGSGELFF
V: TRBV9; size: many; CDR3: CASSVESANYGYTF
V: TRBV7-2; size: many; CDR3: CASSLEARRMNTEAFF
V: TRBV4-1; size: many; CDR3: CASSQDSGALLTEAFF
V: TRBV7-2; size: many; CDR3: CASSLAPNRGYTF
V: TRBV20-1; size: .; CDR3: CSASGFGTPSGANEQYF
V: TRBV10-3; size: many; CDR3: CAISDPRGGPDTQYF